The clone carrying this TCR beta chain came up once. The target antigen is unknown. Some clones are missing from TCRdb's copy, which holds only in-frame ones; the method was immunoSEQ multiplex PCR. The sample lists roughly 380,000 clones; approximately 84% were seen once. Treatment of the sample: some 20 received Ad26.COV2.S at low or high dose, single or two shots; about 5 received placebo; per-sample allocation not given. Repertoires come from day 63 after the first vaccine or placebo injection. Boston supplied an adult donor aged 18-55 years. V was shortened by 2 bases and J by 8 bases, with 12 bases between the two germline ends. The germline V gene has CDR1 LGHDT and CDR2 YNNKEL (reference sequence). CDR3 length equals 14 residues. This sample was taken from a study of Ad26.COV2.S vaccination and SARS-CoV-2 variants. Study information: Of the COV1001 trial arms, the Ad26.COV2.S arm included the donor. Intramuscular Ad26.COV2.S doses were given once or twice, 56 days apart. Findings of the study overall: Compared with placebo recipients, vaccine recipients had higher spike-specific TCR breadth.

This material consisted of peripheral blood, taken in a trial of Ad26.COV2.S vaccine versus placebo. The chain recombines TRBV3-1 (or the pseudogene TRBV3-2) with TRBJ1-4; a possible D gene is TRBD1 (6 bases). The TCR sequence derives from a person between 18 and 59 years old who received the Ad26.COV2.S COVID-19 vaccine or a placebo. CDR3 loop: CASSQTGMKEKLFF. CDR3 nucleotide sequence: TGTGCCAGCAGCCAAACAGGGATGAAAGAAAAACTGTTTTTT.